The 21 T cell receptor beta chains reported below all come from one sample, sequenced in a study of cytomegalovirus exposure and HLA in healthy donors. PCR primers comprised 60 Vbeta and 13 Jbeta primers. Some clones are missing from TCRdb's copy, which holds only in-frame ones; the method was immunoSEQ multiplex PCR. The profile shows 150,000 or so clones, 80% of them singletons. The sequencing sample was made of PBMCs. The source of these receptors is a young man in good health and CMV-seropositive.

This clone was seen a single time. The V call is TRBV28, the J call TRBJ1-5; 7 bases are a match to TRBD1. V lost 5 bases and J lost 0; bases outside the gene matches: 4. The CDR3 runs 15 residues. The germline V gene encodes CDR1 MDHEN and CDR2 SYDVKM. The CDR3 loop is CASSLQGYSNQPQHF. The CDR3 DNA follows: TGTGCCAGCAGTCTACAGGGGTATAGCAATCAGCCCCAGCATTTT.

This chain joins TRBV5-6 and TRBJ2-1, with D possibly matching TRBD2 (6 bases). Germline lookup yields CDR1 SGHDT and CDR2 YYEEEE. The CDR3 runs to 14 residues. Trimming left V 4 bases short and J 5 bases short, with 13 bases between. The CDR3 DNA reads as TGTGCCAGCAGCCCGGGACTTAACCACAATGAGCAGTTCTTC. It is translated as CASSPGLNHNEQFF. Together with reference TRBV5-6 and TRBJ2-1, the CDR3 gives the full variable domain: DAGVTQSPTHLIKTRGQQVTLRCSPKSGHDTVSWYQQALGQGPQFIFQYYEEEERQRGNFPDRFSGHQFPNYSSELNVNALLLGDSALYLCASSPGLNHNEQFFGPGTRLTVL.

J is TRBJ2-7 and V is TRBV18, with 9 nucleotides matching TRBD1. The germline V gene has CDR1 KGHSH and CDR2 LQKENI. V lost 5 bases to trimming and J lost 6 bases; unmatched junction nucleotides: 8. The CDR3 is 14 amino acids. The CDR3 region has the DNA TGTGCCAGCTCATCGGGACAGGGTGGGACCGAGCAGTACTTC. Translated: CASSSGQGGTEQYF.

This clone has only a few counts. V is TRBV29-1 and J is TRBJ1-1; TRBD1 is a possible D gene (5 bases). Trimming left V 3 bases short and J 1 base short, with 9 bases between. This CDR3 spans 13 amino acids. Germline V gene data show CDR1 as SQVTM and CDR2 as ANQGSEA. The CDR3, as DNA: TGCAGCGTTGAGCCCGACAGGAACACTGAAGCTTTCTTT. This encodes CSVEPDRNTEAFF.

The chain combines TRBV6-5 with TRBJ1-1; TRBD1 matches at 8 bases. Trimming at V came to 7 bases and at J to 5 bases, leaving 9 bases not matched to a gene. Germline values: CDR1 MNHEY, CDR2 SVGAGI. CDR3 length: 14 residues. CDR3 bases: TGTGCCAGCACCGTGACAGGGGATCGGACTGAAGCTTTCTTT. Translating it yields CASTVTGDRTEAFF.

The genes are TRBV4-2 and TRBJ2-7; tentative D call: TRBD2 (6 bases). The V end was cut by 0 bases, the J end by 6 bases, with 15 bases between. The germline CDR1 and CDR2 sequences are LGHNA and YNFKEQ. The CDR3 runs 15 residues. The CDR3 DNA sequence: TGTGCCAGCAGCCAAGATGGACTATTGAGGTCCGAGCAGTACTTC. Its translation: CASSQDGLLRSEQYF.

The chain combines TRBV29-1 with TRBJ2-2, with D uncertain. This CDR3 is 12 amino acids long. The ends were cut back, 8 bases at V and 1 base at J, with 8 bases in the middle. Germline assignment: CDR1 SQVTM and CDR2 ANQGSEA. CDR3 region: CSLQKNTGELFF. CDR3 DNA sequence: TGCAGCCTACAGAAGAACACCGGGGAGCTGTTTTTT.

In its sample, this clone was seen a few times. This chain uses TRBV9 with TRBJ1-2; a possible D gene is TRBD1 (6 bases). Trimming left V 1 base short and J 3 bases short, with 10 bases between. The germline CDR1 and CDR2 sequences are SGDLS and YYNGEE. The length of the CDR3 is 14 residues. The CDR3 spells CASSVTGQDYGYTF. As DNA, the CDR3 is TGTGCCAGCAGCGTAACAGGGCAGGACTATGGCTACACCTTC.

The V and J genes are TRBV28 and TRBJ1-5, with TRBD1 matching over 10 bases. Losses at the gene ends were 5 bases for V and 5 bases for J; bases not matched to a gene: 6. CDR3 length equals 15 residues. Per germline, CDR1 MDHEN and CDR2 SYDVKM. CDR3 protein: CASSRQGAFDQPQHF. CDR3 coding DNA: TGTGCCAGCAGTCGACAGGGGGCGTTTGATCAGCCCCAGCATTTT. The whole variable domain, filled in from reference TRBV28 and TRBJ1-5, reads DVKVTQSSRYLVKRTGEKVFLECVQDMDHENMFWYRQDPGLGLRLIYFSYDVKMKEKGDIPEGYSVSREKKERFSLILESASTNQTSMYLCASSRQGAFDQPQHFGDGTRLSIL.

This clone was detected only once. The chain joins TRBV5-1 to TRBJ1-1, with no clear D. Germline-derived CDR1 and CDR2 are SGHRS and YFSETQ. Trimming took off 4 bases at V and 7 bases at J, with 17 bases between the two ends. CDR3 length: 14 residues. CDR3 DNA: TGCGCCAGCAGCCTTGGTGGCAGGAAATTTGAAGCTTTCTTT. It encodes CASSLGGRKFEAFF.

This sequence joins TRBV5-1 and TRBJ2-3; 8 bases match TRBD2. The V segment lost 0 bases and the J segment 6 bases; nucleotides outside the gene matches: 6. CDR1 SGHRS and CDR2 YFSETQ come from the germline V gene. This CDR3 is 15 amino acids long. The CDR3 loop reads CASSLDSGSQDTQYF. The CDR3 region has the DNA TGCGCCAGCAGCTTGGACAGCGGGAGTCAGGATACGCAGTATTTT.

This chain uses TRBV5-1 with TRBJ1-1; 10 bases agree with TRBD1. This CDR3 spans 16 amino acids. The junction had 6 bases not matched to a gene; V was cut back by 3 bases and J by 1 base. Germline CDR1 SGHRS, CDR2 YFSETQ. The CDR3 here is CASSSGTGVENTEAFF. The DNA of the CDR3 is TGCGCCAGCAGCTCCGGGACAGGGGTGGAGAACACTGAAGCTTTCTTT. Filled out from reference TRBV5-1 and TRBJ1-1, the complete variable domain reads KAGVTQTPRYLIKTRGQQVTLSCSPISGHRSVSWYQQTPGQGLQFLFEYFSETQRNKGNFPGRFSGRQFSNSRSEMNVSTLELGDSALYLCASSSGTGVENTEAFFGQGTRLTVV.

This sequence joins TRBV19 and TRBJ2-6; TRBD1 might be the D (6 bases). The CDR3 runs to 19 residues. The ends were cut back, 0 bases at V and 2 bases at J, with 17 bases in the middle. Germline V gene data show CDR1 as LNHDA and CDR2 as SQIVND (reference sequence). CDR3 sequence: CASSIDEGTISTGANVLTF. Written as DNA, the CDR3 is TGTGCCAGTAGTATAGATGAGGGGACAATTAGTACTGGGGCCAACGTCCTGACTTTC. Together with reference TRBV19 and TRBJ2-6, the CDR3 gives the full variable domain: DGGITQSPKYLFRKEGQNVTLSCEQNLNHDAMYWYRQDPGQGLRLIYYSQIVNDFQKGDIAEGYSVSREKKESFPLTVTSAQKNPTAFYLCASSIDEGTISTGANVLTFGAGSRLTVL.

This clone showed up just once. The V gene is TRBV9, the J gene TRBJ2-2, with 8 bases that match TRBD2. This CDR3 region has 17 residues. In germline, CDR1 is SGDLS, CDR2 YYNGEE. Unmatched junction bases numbered 7, after V lost 0 bases and J lost 3 bases. The CDR3 sequence is CASSVDRSGSYTGELFF. DNA for the CDR3: TGTGCCAGCAGCGTAGACAGGAGCGGGAGTTACACCGGGGAGCTGTTTTTT.

This clone was detected once. One end of the junction does not line up with germline, which may come from a read error. The chain couples TRBV18 to TRBJ2-7; tentatively, D is TRBD1 (6 bases). Germline-derived CDR1 and CDR2 are KGHSH and LQKENI. This CDR3 spans 13 amino acids. The CDR3 reads CASSRDNSYGQYF. CDR3 nucleotides: TGTGCCAGCTCACGGGACAACTCCTACGGGCAGTACTTC.

The rearrangement joins TRBV25-1 to TRBJ1-2, with D possibly matching TRBD1 (6 bases). The germline CDR1 and CDR2 sequences are MGHDK and SYGVNS. CDR3 length: 13 amino acids. Trimming removed 8 bases at V and 7 bases at J, with 17 bases between. The CDR3 DNA follows: TGTGCCAGCTCCCCACAGGGCGGGTTTGGCTACACCTTC. This translates into CASSPQGGFGYTF.

The rearrangement links TRBV29-1 to TRBJ2-1; 12 bases fit TRBD2. Germline values: CDR1 SQVTM, CDR2 ANQGSEA. The CDR3 totals 16 residues. After removal of 6 bases from V and 0 bases from J, the junction contained 6 bases not matched to a gene. The CDR3 DNA reads as TGCAGCGTCCCGAGGACTAGCGGGAACTCCTACAATGAGCAGTTCTTC. Translation: CSVPRTSGNSYNEQFF.

This clone came up once. The rearrangement uses TRBV5-6 and TRBJ2-7; 11 bases fit TRBD2. The CDR3 runs to 17 residues. Germline V lookup: CDR1 SGHDT, CDR2 YYEEEE. J gave up 2 bases and V 4 bases, and 11 bases lay outside the gene matches. The CDR3 protein is CASSPRERLAGTYEQYF. The CDR3 region has the DNA TGTGCCAGCAGCCCCCGGGAGAGACTAGCGGGGACCTACGAGCAGTACTTC.

The V and J genes are TRBV13 and TRBJ2-1; D not resolved. V was pared by 4 bases and J by 7 bases, with 8 bases between. There are 12 residues in the CDR3. Per germline, CDR1 PRHDT and CDR2 FYEKMQ (reference sequence). The CDR3 sequence: CASSSTSNEQFF. Here the CDR3 DNA reads TGTGCCAGCAGCTCTACTTCTAATGAGCAGTTCTTC.

V is TRBV19 and J is TRBJ2-1; 7 bases agree with TRBD1. The CDR3 is made up of 14 amino acids. Per germline, CDR1 LNHDA and CDR2 SQIVND (reference sequence). The V gene end was trimmed by 1 base and the J gene end by 9 bases; junction bases not matched to a gene: 6. CDR3: CASSIGQGVCEQFF. CDR3 DNA sequence: TGTGCCAGTAGTATAGGGCAGGGGGTGTGTGAGCAGTTCTTC.

The J gene is TRBJ2-7, the V gene TRBV5-1; D is unresolved. CDR3 length equals 14 residues. V lost 7 bases to trimming and J lost 6 bases, with 20 bases between them. Per germline, CDR1 SGHRS and CDR2 YFSETQ. This CDR3 is CASYQATGQVEQYF. CDR3 sequence (DNA): TGCGCCAGCTACCAAGCCACTGGGCAGGTCGAGCAGTACTTC.